The source of this T cell receptor (beta chain) is a study of response to subunit inactivated influenza vaccine. Study-wide results and caveats: Each seasonal influenza vaccination, the authors suggested, recruits few new T cells.

The CDR3 consists of 15 residues. After removal of 5 bases from V and 8 bases from J, the junction contained 8 bases not matched to a gene. In germline, CDR1 is SEHNR, CDR2 FQNEAQ (reference sequence). One entry per CDR3 protein results from TCRdb running MiXCR on the RT-PCR reads. The sample consists of about 170,000 distinct CDR3 sequences, less than 15% of them appearing once. Details on this clonotype: The antigen is unknown.

This sample was shared with a second study, whose subject was T cells expressing NK-cell markers. That work contributes: 5'RACE template switching built TCR beta cDNA with unique molecular identifiers.

This material consisted of CD8+ T cells sorted from PBMCs, taken approximately 12 days after vaccination. J is TRBJ1-4 and V is TRBV7-9, with TRBD1 identical over 10 bases. This clonotype was sampled from a middle-aged man who received an inactivated influenza vaccine. CDR3 nucleotide sequence: TGTGCCAGCAGCGCCCCCGGGACAGGGGACGAAAAACTGTTTTTT. Protein: CASSAPGTGDEKLFF.